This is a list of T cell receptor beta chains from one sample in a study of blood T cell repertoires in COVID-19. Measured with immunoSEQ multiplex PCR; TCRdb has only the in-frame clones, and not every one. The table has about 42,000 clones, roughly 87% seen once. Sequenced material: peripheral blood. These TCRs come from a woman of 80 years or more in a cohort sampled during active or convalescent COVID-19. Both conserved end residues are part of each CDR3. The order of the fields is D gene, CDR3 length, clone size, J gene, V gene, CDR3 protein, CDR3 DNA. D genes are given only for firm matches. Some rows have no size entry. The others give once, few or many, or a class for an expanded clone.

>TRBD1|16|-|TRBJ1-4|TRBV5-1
CASSWGTDPTNEKLFF
TGCGCCAGCAGCTGGGGGACAGACCCAACTAATGAAAAACTGTTTTTT
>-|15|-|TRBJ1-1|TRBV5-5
CASSPRRGENTEAFF
TGTGCCAGCAGCCCCCGACGGGGGGAGAACACTGAAGCTTTCTTT
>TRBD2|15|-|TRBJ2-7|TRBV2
CASRPGTSGSYEQYF
TGTGCCAGCAGGCCCGGGACTAGCGGTTCCTACGAGCAGTACTTC
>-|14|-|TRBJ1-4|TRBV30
CAWRGGATAEKLFF
TGTGCCTGGAGGGGAGGGGCGACCGCTGAAAAACTGTTTTTT
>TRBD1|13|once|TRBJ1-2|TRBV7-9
CASSRGQGGYYTF
TGTGCCAGCAGCCGGGGACAGGGAGGATACTACACCTTC
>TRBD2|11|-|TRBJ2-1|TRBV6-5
CAGGVYNEQFF
TGTGCCGGGGGGGTTTACAATGAGCAGTTCTTC
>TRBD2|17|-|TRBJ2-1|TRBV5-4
CASSLGGGTSGYNEQFF
TGTGCCAGCAGCTTGGGGGGAGGGACTAGCGGCTACAATGAGCAGTTCTTC
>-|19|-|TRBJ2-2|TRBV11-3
CASSPRTGDWTPNTGELFF
TGTGCCAGCAGTCCTCGCACCGGGGACTGGACTCCGAACACCGGGGAGCTGTTTTTT
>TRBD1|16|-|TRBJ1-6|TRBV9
CASGRGHRVGDSPLHF
TGTGCCAGCGGAAGGGGGCACAGGGTTGGGGATTCACCCCTCCACTTT
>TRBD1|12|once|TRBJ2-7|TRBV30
CAWSYRGREQYF
TGTGCCTGGAGTTACAGGGGTCGCGAGCAGTACTTC
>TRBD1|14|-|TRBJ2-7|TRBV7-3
CASSPQGQGGEQYF
TGTGCCAGCAGCCCACAGGGACAGGGGGGCGAGCAGTACTTC
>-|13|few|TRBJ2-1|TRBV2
CASNWASYNEQFF
TGTGCCAGCAACTGGGCCTCCTACAATGAGCAGTTCTTC
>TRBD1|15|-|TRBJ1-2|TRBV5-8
CASSLSAGGFYGYTF
TGTGCCAGCAGCTTGTCTGCAGGGGGCTTCTATGGCTACACCTTC
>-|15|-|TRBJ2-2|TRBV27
CASSFSRSNTGELFF
TGTGCCAGCAGTTTTAGCCGATCGAACACCGGGGAGCTGTTTTTT
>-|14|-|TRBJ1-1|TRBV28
CASSPRRVLTEAFF
TGTGCCAGCAGTCCTCGGCGGGTGCTCACTGAAGCTTTCTTT
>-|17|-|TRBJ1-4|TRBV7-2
CASSLRRMRHSNEKLFF
TGTGCCAGCAGCTTAAGGAGGATGAGGCATTCTAATGAAAAACTGTTTTTT
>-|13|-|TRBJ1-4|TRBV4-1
CASSQSPREKLFF
TGCGCCAGCAGCCAGAGTCCCCGGGAAAAACTGTTTTTT
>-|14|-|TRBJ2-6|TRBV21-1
CASSPCGGLDVLTF
TGTGCCAGCAGCCCCTGCGGGGGTCTCGACGTCCTGACTTTC
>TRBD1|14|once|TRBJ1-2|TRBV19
CASSVDRGGYGYTF
TGTGCCAGTAGTGTGGACAGGGGAGGCTATGGCTACACCTTC
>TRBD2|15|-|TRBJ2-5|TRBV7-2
CASGREAGGLETQYF
TGTGCCAGCGGTCGAGAAGCGGGGGGCCTAGAGACCCAGTACTTC
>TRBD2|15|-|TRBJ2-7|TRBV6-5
CASSYLLGTNYEQYF
TGTGCCAGCAGTTACCTATTGGGGACTAACTACGAGCAGTACTTC
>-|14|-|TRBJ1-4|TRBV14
CASSPRQSNEKLFF
TGTGCCAGCAGCCCCCGACAGAGTAATGAAAAACTGTTTTTT
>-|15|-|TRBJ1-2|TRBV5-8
CASSPAEGGNYGYTF
TGTGCCAGCAGCCCCGCGGAAGGGGGAAACTATGGCTACACCTTC
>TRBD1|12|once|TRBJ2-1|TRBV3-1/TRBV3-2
CASSQRTGGAFF
TGTGCCAGCAGCCAAAGGACAGGGGGGGCGTTCTTC
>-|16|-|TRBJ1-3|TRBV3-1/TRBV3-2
CASSQVSTISGNTIYF
TGTGCCAGCAGCCAAGTAAGCACTATCTCTGGAAACACCATATATTTT
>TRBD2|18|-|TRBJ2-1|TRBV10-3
CAISSTPGLAGVYNEQFF
TGTGCCATCAGTTCGACGCCGGGACTAGCGGGAGTTTACAATGAGCAGTTCTTC
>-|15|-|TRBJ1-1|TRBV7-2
CASSLVSGLNTEAFF
TGTGCCAGCAGCTTAGTTTCGGGATTGAACACTGAAGCTTTCTTT
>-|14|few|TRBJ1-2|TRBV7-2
CASSLGHSYYGYTF
TGTGCCAGCAGCTTAGGACACTCGTACTATGGCTACACCTTC
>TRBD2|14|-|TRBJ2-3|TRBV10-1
CASRPGLSTDTQYF
TGCGCCAGCAGACCGGGACTAAGCACAGATACGCAGTATTTT
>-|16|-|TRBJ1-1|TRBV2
CASSEASGAGYTEAFF
TGTGCCAGCAGTGAAGCGAGCGGGGCTGGATACACTGAAGCTTTCTTT
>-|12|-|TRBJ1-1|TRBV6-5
CASSPRNTEAFF
TGTGCCAGCAGCCCCAGGAACACTGAAGCTTTCTTT
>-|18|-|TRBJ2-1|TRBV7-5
CARSPGRRAGGPLDEQFF
TGTGCCAGAAGCCCCGGGCGGAGAGCGGGAGGGCCTTTGGATGAGCAGTTCTTC
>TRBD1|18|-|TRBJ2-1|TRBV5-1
CASSLPREGTGGYNEQFF
TGCGCCAGCAGCCTACCCCGCGAGGGGACAGGGGGGTACAATGAGCAGTTCTTC